This T cell receptor (beta chain) was captured in a study of T cells after yellow fever vaccination. The table lists this clonotype with a few counts. The V end lost 1 base, the J end lost 6 bases, and 7 bases lay between the germline ends. This CDR3 region has 11 residues. CDR1 DFQATT and CDR2 SNEGSKA come from the germline V gene (reference sequence). TCRdb independently ran MiXCR on the 5' RACE reads; one entry per CDR3 protein. The sample contains 300,000 to 450,000 distinct CDR3 sequences, 6.2% of which appear only once. The sequencing used PBMCs, collected 5 days after the yellow fever booster vaccination. The receptor comes from a man younger than 40 who received the YFV17D yellow fever vaccine. This rearrangement joins TRBV20-1 to TRBJ2-7; D unresolved. CDR3 nucleotide sequence: TGCAGTGCTAGAGGACCAGTCGAGCAGTACTTC. Residues: CSARGPVEQYF.